This passage covers 15 T cell receptor beta chains from one sample sequenced in a study of tumor and adjacent non-tumor tissue in lung cancer. The template was RNA from unsorted bulk tissue. More than 3 cm separated this lung sample from the edge of the tumor. TCRbeta libraries were built with three rounds of nested PCR, modified from ARM-PCR. One entry per CDR3 protein, called by TCRdb with MiXCR from the multiplex PCR reads. In the table there are approximately 100,000 distinct CDR3 sequences, more than 55% of which are singletons. Sequences were obtained from distant non-tumor lung tissue. The receptors here all came from a man aged 30-40 years with non-small cell lung cancer.

This chain joins TRBV19 and TRBJ1-4; the D gene is possibly TRBD1 (6 bases). The ends were cut back, 5 bases at V and 5 bases at J, with 18 bases in the middle. CDR1 is LNHDA and CDR2 is SQIVND in the germline V gene (reference sequence). This CDR3 has 16 residues. CDR3 sequence: CASSQPGTRLNEKLFF. CDR3 sequence (DNA): TGTGCCAGTAGTCAACCCGGGACAAGGCTAAATGAAAAACTGTTTTTT. Full variable domain (outside the CDR3, taken from reference TRBV19 and TRBJ1-4): DGGITQSPKYLFRKEGQNVTLSCEQNLNHDAMYWYRQDPGQGLRLIYYSQIVNDFQKGDIAEGYSVSREKKESFPLTVTSAQKNPTAFYLCASSQPGTRLNEKLFFGSGTQLSVL.

This clonotype appeared a few times. This may be a read error: a much more frequent sequence differs by one nucleotide. CDR3 amino acids: CASGGVNTETFF. Written as DNA, the CDR3 is TGTGCCAGCGGAGGGGTGAACACTGAAACTTTCTTT. The V gene is TRBV6-6, the J gene TRBJ1-1; perhaps TRBD1 as D (5 bases). Germline V lookup: CDR1 MNHNY, CDR2 SVGAGI (reference sequence). This CDR3 has 12 amino acids.

As for this clonotype: Germline and junction disagree at one end, which may indicate a read error. The rearrangement links TRBV29-1 to TRBJ1-3; the D gene is possibly TRBD1 (5 bases). Germline V CDR1 and CDR2: SQVTM, ANQGSEA. The CDR3 is 15 amino acids. Here the CDR3 DNA reads TGCAGCCTCCAGGGCTTACCTCCCTCTGGAAACATCATATACTTT. It translates to CSLQGLPPSGNIIYF.

In its sample, this clonotype was seen once. This chain uses TRBV12-3 or TRBV12-4 with TRBJ1-2; D unclear. This CDR3 contains 15 residues. The V end lost 5 bases, the J end lost 11 bases, and 24 bases lay between the germline ends. CDR3 residues: CASSTFRTGSFGYTF. CDR3 in DNA: TGTGCCAGCAGTACTTTCCGGACCGGCAGCTTTGGGTACACCTTC.

As regards this clonotype: One base away lies a much larger clone, so this may be a sequencing read error. This sequence joins TRBV10-2 and TRBJ2-1; tentative D call: TRBD2 (5 bases). Trimming left V 2 bases short and J 12 bases short, with 20 bases between. This CDR3 is built from 15 residues. Germline V gene lookup returns CDR1 WSHSY and CDR2 SAAADI. The chain's CDR3 is CASSEVSGPWDVQFF. The CDR3 nucleotides are TGCGCCAGCAGTGAGGTGAGCGGCCCTTGGGATGTGCAGTTCTTC.

The chain is built from TRBV6-1 and TRBJ2-3; TRBD1 is a possible D gene (5 bases). Germline values: CDR1 MNHNS, CDR2 SASEGT. Trimming took off 1 base at V and 5 bases at J, with 13 bases between the two ends. The CDR3 sequence is 15 residues long. CDR3 bases: TGTGCCAGCAGTGAAGGGGCAGGGCACAGAGATACGCAGTATTTT. Translated, it gives CASSEGAGHRDTQYF.

Comment on this clonotype: At one of its ends the junction is not consistent with the germline gene, which may arise from a read error. The chain combines TRBV11-1 with TRBJ1-1, with a tentative D call TRBD1 (6 bases). CDR3 length equals 14 residues. Looked up from germline, CDR1 is SGHAT and CDR2 is FQDESV (reference sequence). CDR3 coding DNA: TGTACCAACAGCTGGACAGCTGTGAACACTGAAGCTCTCTTT. Translation gives CTNSWTAVNTEALF.

The rearrangement links TRBV11-2 to TRBJ2-7; D might be TRBD1 (6 bases). The germline V gene encodes CDR1 SGHAT and CDR2 FQNNGV. V was shortened by 2 bases and J by 0 bases, with 8 bases between the two germline ends. The CDR3 length is 14 residues. Here the CDR3 reads CASSLYRVSYEQYF. Written as DNA, the CDR3 is TGTGCCAGCAGCTTATACAGGGTCTCCTACGAGCAGTACTTC.

The count of this clonotype is one. One end of the junction varies from germline; a read error may be responsible. The chain employs TRBV29-1 and TRBJ2-5; the D is unclear. The V gene's germline CDR1 is SQVTM and CDR2 ANQGSEA. CDR3 length: 12 amino acids. CDR3 DNA sequence: TGCAACGTTGTTTCCCACGACGGGACCCAGTACTTC. It is translated as CNVVSHDGTQYF.

As to this clonotype: Since the CDR3 does not end with the conserved phenylalanine or tryptophan, this likely comes from a read error. V is TRBV20-1 and J is TRBJ2-3; D may be TRBD2 (6 bases). Looked up from germline, CDR1 is DFQATT and CDR2 is SNEGSKA (reference sequence). This CDR3 is built from 14 residues. Between the trimmed V and J ends, which lost 3 bases and 0 bases, there was a span of 10 bases. In DNA form, the CDR3 reads TGCAGTGCTAGGCTGGCGGGAAGCACAGATACGCAGTATTTA. Its protein is CSARLAGSTDTQYL.

V gene TRBV11-2 combines with J gene TRBJ2-3; TRBD1 might be the D (6 bases). The CDR3 length is 15 residues. Germline loops: CDR1 SGHAT, CDR2 FQNNGV. The V gene lost 0 bases and the J gene lost 5 bases, with 12 bases spanning the gap. The CDR3 loop reads CASSLDGGRVDTQYF. The CDR3 nucleotides are TGTGCCAGCAGCTTAGATGGGGGCCGGGTAGATACGCAGTATTTT. The entire variable domain, with the rest obtained from reference TRBV11-2 and TRBJ2-3, is as follows: EAGVAQSPRYKIIEKRQSVAFWCNPISGHATLYWYQQILGQGPKLLIQFQNNGVVDDSQLPKDRFSAERLKGVDSTLKIQPAKLEDSAVYLCASSLDGGRVDTQYFGPGTRLTVL.

The chain is built from TRBV6-5 and TRBJ1-2; weak D call: TRBD1 (5 bases). The germline V gene has CDR1 MNHEY and CDR2 SVGAGI. The CDR3 covers 13 residues. This chain's CDR3 is CSRRSGEDNGYTF. DNA for the CDR3: TGTTCCCGCCGTTCCGGGGAGGACAATGGCTACACCTTC.

About this clonotype: Since the CDR3 does not end with the conserved phenylalanine or tryptophan, this likely comes from a read error. The chain carries TRBV4-1 and TRBJ2-3, with 11 bases identical to TRBD2. The CDR3 extends over 17 amino acids. The trim removed 0 bases at V and 2 bases at J, leaving 4 bases unmatched. In germline, CDR1 is MGHRA, CDR2 YSYEKL. CDR3 in DNA: TGCGCCAGCAGCCAAGATAGCGGGAGGGCCGACACAGATACGCAGTATTTA. Its translation is CASSQDSGRADTDTQYL.

Turning to this clonotype: One junction end does not reproduce the germline sequence, and a read error may be involved. This sequence joins TRBV7-9 and TRBJ2-1; the D gene is possibly TRBD2 (5 bases). CDR3 size: 17 residues. Germline V CDR1 and CDR2: SEHNR, FQNEAQ (reference sequence). CDR3 loop: CVSSLVFGLEEYNEQFF. DNA for the CDR3: TGTGTCAGCAGCTTAGTGTTTGGCCTGGAGGAGTACAATGAGCAGTTCTTC.

As to this clonotype: One junction end does not reproduce the germline sequence, and a read error may be involved. The chain uses TRBV11-2 and TRBJ2-7, with D unclear. This CDR3 comprises 14 residues. CDR1 and CDR2 from the germline V gene are SGHAT and FQNNGV. The CDR3 protein is CAGSLGLGYYEQYF. The CDR3 DNA reads TGCGCCGGCAGCTTAGGTCTTGGGTATTACGAGCAGTACTTC. The full variable domain, rest sourced from reference TRBV11-2 and TRBJ2-7, is EAGVAQSPRYKIIEKRQSVAFWCNPISGHATLYWYQQILGQGPKLLIQFQNNGVVDDSQLPKDRFSAERLKGVDSTLKIQPAKLEDSAVYLCAGSLGLGYYEQYFGPGTRLTVT.